The sequence of this T cell receptor beta chain was determined in a study of T cells in localized non-small cell lung cancer. Study results and limitations: Uninvolved neighboring lung showed the greatest T cell clonality, exceeding tumor. In adjacent lung appeared a median around 59 of the top 100 tumor clones. Heterogeneity remains possible, as sequencing covered one tumor region only. Greater blood T cell density accompanied longer overall survival.

Measured with immunoSEQ multiplex PCR; TCRdb has only the in-frame clones, and not every one. Among around 48,000 clones listed, roughly 80% were seen once. Worth noting for this clone: Its antigen is still unknown.

This sequence originates from a man between 40 and 70 years old with stage I squamous cell lung carcinoma. The sample here was peripheral blood, taken before any cancer treatment.

CDR3 nucleotide sequence: TGTGCCAGCACCTCTTATTACCTGGGGTACGAGCAGTACTTC. This codes for CASTSYYLGYEQYF. The V and J genes are TRBV28 and TRBJ2-5; no clear D. The J call is uncertain, as TRBJ2-7 better fits the DNA end. Germline lookup yields CDR1 MDHEN and CDR2 SYDVKM. CDR3 length: 14 residues.